The next 32 T cell receptor beta chains were all read from a single sample in a study of cytomegalovirus exposure and HLA in healthy donors. A multiplex PCR was run with 60 Vbeta primers and 13 Jbeta primers. Assay: immunoSEQ multiplex PCR; the TCRdb copy retains only in-frame clones and omits some. The sample has 30,000 to 45,000 clones. The source material was PBMCs. The receptors shown here come from a man aged 40-49 years in good health and CMV-seropositive.

This chain connects TRBV5-1 to TRBJ2-5; TRBD1 matches 10 bases. The length of the CDR3 is 15 residues. V was clipped by 4 bases and J by 4 bases; unmatched bases: 7. The germline V gene has CDR1 SGHRS and CDR2 YFSETQ. The chain's CDR3 is CASSATGGSLETQYF. Here the CDR3 DNA reads TGCGCCAGCAGCGCGACAGGGGGCAGTTTAGAGACCCAGTACTTC.

The J gene is TRBJ1-1, the V gene TRBV5-5; D ambiguous. The CDR3 is 15 residues long. The ends were cut back, 4 bases at V and 0 bases at J, with 13 bases in the middle. Germline loops: CDR1 SGHKS, CDR2 YYEKEE (reference sequence). The CDR3 DNA sequence: TGTGCCAGCAGCCTCCATCGAGGTTTGAACACTGAAGCTTTCTTT. Encoded protein: CASSLHRGLNTEAFF.

The genes are TRBV9 and TRBJ1-1, with a possible D match to TRBD1 (5 bases). CDR3 size: 14 residues. CDR1 is SGDLS, CDR2 YYNGEE, per germline. V was shortened by 2 bases and J by 3 bases, with 11 bases between the two germline ends. The CDR3 nucleotides read TGTGCCAGCAGCGTCCAGACGGGGGACACTGAAGCTTTCTTT. Amino acid sequence: CASSVQTGDTEAFF.

The rearrangement joins TRBV7-9 to TRBJ1-1, with D perhaps matching TRBD1 (6 bases). Trimming stripped 0 bases from V and 3 bases from J, with 14 bases between. The germline CDR1 and CDR2 sequences are SEHNR and FQNEAQ (reference sequence). This CDR3 has 16 residues. CDR3 residues: CASSLAGGGADTEAFF. DNA for the CDR3: TGTGCCAGCAGCTTAGCGGGAGGGGGGGCGGACACTGAAGCTTTCTTT.

The genes are TRBV10-3 and TRBJ2-2; 12 bases align to TRBD2. The germline V gene encodes CDR1 ENHRY and CDR2 SYGVKD. The CDR3 has 18 amino acids. The V and J ends lost 3 bases and 1 base, in that order; junction bases with no gene match: 6. For the CDR3, the DNA is TGTGCCATCAGTGATAGGACTAGCGGGACCTTGAACACCGGGGAGCTGTTTTTT. It codes for CAISDRTSGTLNTGELFF.

This chain uses TRBV2 with TRBJ2-5; no clear D gene. The end of the DNA is better explained by TRBJ2-7, so the J call may be wrong. The CDR3 covers 14 residues. Germline-derived CDR1 and CDR2 are SNHLY and FYNNEI. CDR3 amino acids: CASKVPEDPAEQYF. The CDR3 bases are TGTGCCAGCAAGGTCCCCGAGGATCCGGCCGAGCAGTACTTC.

This chain joins TRBV4-1 and TRBJ1-2; perhaps TRBD1 as D (6 bases). The CDR3 has 14 residues. Germline V gives CDR1 MGHRA, CDR2 YSYEKL. Between the trimmed V and J ends, which lost 5 bases and 3 bases, there was a span of 13 bases. Here the CDR3 DNA reads TGCGCCAGCAGCATCTATAGACAGGACTATGGCTACACCTTC. Its protein product is CASSIYRQDYGYTF.

The J gene is TRBJ2-1, the V gene TRBV7-6, with TRBD2 matching 12 bases. Germline loops: CDR1 SGHVS, CDR2 FNYEAQ. The CDR3 is 17 amino acids. The V gene end was trimmed by 1 base and the J gene end by 9 bases; junction bases not matched to a gene: 10. CDR3 region: CASSLDVASGRAGEQFF. CDR3 bases: TGTGCCAGCAGCTTAGATGTTGCTAGCGGGAGGGCTGGTGAGCAGTTCTTC.

The V and J genes are TRBV23-1 and TRBJ2-2; TRBD2 aligns across 13 bases. TRBV23-1 is labeled an ORF, and its function is uncertain. The CDR3 runs to 16 residues. With V trimmed by 4 bases and J by 5 bases, 4 bases remained unmatched. Here the CDR3 reads CASSPSTSGRTGELFF. The DNA of the CDR3 is TGCGCCAGCAGTCCTTCGACTAGCGGGAGGACCGGGGAGCTGTTTTTT.

The rearrangement joins TRBV9 to TRBJ1-2; 7 bases map to TRBD1. The V segment lost 3 bases and the J segment 2 bases; nucleotides outside the gene matches: 4. From germline, CDR1 is SGDLS and CDR2 YYNGEE. This CDR3 has 14 residues. This CDR3 is CASSALTGNYGYTF. The CDR3 DNA reads as TGTGCCAGCAGCGCCCTGACAGGGAACTATGGCTACACCTTC. Looking up the rest from reference TRBV9 and TRBJ1-2 gives the full variable domain: DSGVTQTPKHLITATGQRVTLRCSPRSGDLSVYWYQQSLDQGLQFLIQYYNGEERAKGNILERFSAQQFPDLHSELNLSSLELGDSALYFCASSALTGNYGYTFGSGTRLTVV.

This sequence joins TRBV30 and TRBJ2-3, with D unclear. The CDR3 consists of 11 residues. V shed 4 bases and J shed 3 bases, with 5 bases lying between them. Germline-derived CDR1 and CDR2 are GTSNPN and SVGIG (reference sequence). For the CDR3, the DNA is TGTGCCTGGACGGAGACAGATACGCAGTATTTT. It translates to CAWTETDTQYF.

The chain links TRBV4-2 to TRBJ1-2, with 7 bases aligning to TRBD1. The CDR3 covers 15 residues. V was pared by 4 bases and J by 1 base, with 6 bases of the junction left unmatched. The germline V gene has CDR1 LGHNA and CDR2 YNFKEQ. CDR3 sequence (DNA): TGTGCCAGCAGCCCGGGACAGTCGGTTAACTATGGCTACACCTTC. Translated, it gives CASSPGQSVNYGYTF.

The V gene is TRBV6-6, the J gene TRBJ2-7; a weak D match, TRBD2 (6 bases). CDR1 is MNHNY, CDR2 SVGAGI, per germline (reference sequence). This CDR3 has 15 residues. V was trimmed by 0 bases and J by 4 bases, leaving 13 bases between them. The chain's CDR3 is CASSYSGTGDYEQYF. CDR3 nucleotides: TGTGCCAGCAGTTACTCGGGGACGGGGGATTACGAGCAGTACTTC.

The rearrangement links TRBV29-1 to TRBJ2-5; the match to TRBD1 covers 7 bases. V gave up 5 bases and J gave up 5 bases; unmatched junction bases: 11. Germline V gene data show CDR1 as SQVTM and CDR2 as ANQGSEA. CDR3 length: 14 amino acids. CDR3 loop: CSVPGTAPGETQYF. CDR3 bases: TGCAGCGTTCCCGGGACAGCCCCTGGGGAGACCCAGTACTTC.

This chain joins TRBV11-2 and TRBJ2-1; possible D gene TRBD2, 6 bases. Germline V CDR1 and CDR2: SGHAT, FQNNGV. Trimming cost V 10 bases and J 6 bases, with 19 bases left between them. The CDR3 has 14 residues. The CDR3 region is CATSGGGDLNEQFF. In DNA form, the CDR3 reads TGTGCCACCTCCGGAGGAGGGGACCTCAATGAGCAGTTCTTC.

V gene TRBV29-1 combines with J gene TRBJ2-4; D gene ambiguous. Trimming left V 3 bases short and J 5 bases short, with 8 bases between. There are 12 residues in the CDR3. Germline CDR1 reads SQVTM; CDR2 reads ANQGSEA. CDR3 coding DNA: TGCAGCGTTGATAGCACTGAAAACATTCAGTACTTC. Translated, it gives CSVDSTENIQYF. Based on the CDR3 plus reference TRBV29-1 and TRBJ2-4, the full variable domain is SAVISQKPSRDICQRGTSLTIQCQVDSQVTMMFWYRQQPGQSLTLIATANQGSEATYESGFVIDKFPISRPNLTFSTLTVSNMSPEDSSIYLCSVDSTENIQYFGAGTRLSVL.

The J gene is TRBJ2-2, the V gene TRBV5-1, with TRBD2 matching 9 bases. The CDR3 loop spans 16 amino acids. The germline gives CDR1 SGHRS, CDR2 YFSETQ. With 4 bases clipped from V and 0 bases from J, the junction kept 4 bases outside the gene matches. CDR3 protein: CASSESGRSNTGELFF. The CDR3 region has the DNA TGCGCCAGCAGCGAGAGCGGGAGGTCGAACACCGGGGAGCTGTTTTTT.

The rearrangement uses TRBV9 and TRBJ2-7, with TRBD2 matching over 8 bases. In germline, CDR1 is SGDLS, CDR2 YYNGEE. The CDR3 spans 15 residues. Unmatched junction bases numbered 5, after V lost 0 bases and J lost 3 bases. The CDR3 here is CASSVVPGLDYEQYF. CDR3 DNA sequence: TGTGCCAGCAGCGTAGTTCCGGGACTAGACTACGAGCAGTACTTC.

This rearrangement joins TRBV5-1 to TRBJ2-5; D is perhaps TRBD1 (6 bases). This CDR3 comprises 15 residues. Trimming left V 4 bases short and J 4 bases short, with 17 bases between. Germline-derived CDR1 and CDR2 are SGHRS and YFSETQ. The CDR3 loop reads CASSPRGGGLETQYF. The CDR3 DNA reads as TGCGCCAGCAGCCCCCGGGGTGGGGGCTTAGAGACCCAGTACTTC.

This rearrangement joins TRBV18 to TRBJ2-1, with 7 nucleotides matching TRBD1. With 2 bases clipped from V and 9 bases from J, the junction kept 4 bases outside the gene matches. The CDR3 runs 13 residues. Germline V gene data show CDR1 as KGHSH and CDR2 as LQKENI. Here the CDR3 DNA reads TGTGCCAGCTCACCAGGTAGGGGGCGTGAGCAGTTCTTC. Amino acid sequence: CASSPGRGREQFF.

The CDR3 DNA reads as TGTGCCAGCAGCCTAGGGAGCGGGGCTACAGATACGCAGTATTTT. Translated, it gives CASSLGSGATDTQYF. The gene calls are TRBV9 and TRBJ2-3; 7 bases are a match to TRBD2. The CDR3 has 15 amino acids. V shed 4 bases and J 3 bases; nucleotides not matched to a gene: 8. Germline V gene data show CDR1 as SGDLS and CDR2 as YYNGEE.

V and J are TRBV2 and TRBJ1-1, with 7 bases matching TRBD1. The CDR3 runs to 17 residues. Germline CDR1 SNHLY, CDR2 FYNNEI. Germline trimming cut 5 bases from V and 0 bases from J; bases unmatched to any gene: 12. Here the CDR3 reads CASSPPTGYLVNTEAFF. The DNA for the CDR3 is TGTGCCAGCAGTCCCCCGACAGGGTACCTCGTGAACACTGAAGCTTTCTTT.

V and J are TRBV25-1 and TRBJ1-5; D gene uncertain. The CDR3 has 12 amino acids. The germline gives CDR1 MGHDK, CDR2 SYGVNS. Trimming took 5 bases from V and 6 from J, leaving 8 bases between them. As DNA, the CDR3 is TGTGCCAGCAGTAGAGCGGGTCAGCCCCAGCATTTT. This encodes CASSRAGQPQHF.

The chain joins TRBV30 to TRBJ2-2; D ambiguous. V was clipped by 1 base and J by 4 bases, with 7 bases between them. CDR1 and CDR2 from the germline V gene are GTSNPN and SVGIG (reference sequence). This CDR3 is built from 13 residues. CDR3 bases: TGTGCCTGGAGTGAACAGTCCACCGGGGAGCTGTTTTTT. Translation: CAWSEQSTGELFF. The full variable domain, completed using reference TRBV30 and TRBJ2-2, is SQTIHQWPATLVQPVGSPLSLECTVEGTSNPNLYWYRQAAGRGLQLLFYSVGIGQISSEVPQNLSASRPQDRQFILSSKKLLLSDSGFYLCAWSEQSTGELFFGEGSRLTVL.

The V gene is TRBV6-6, the J gene TRBJ1-2; D unclear. The CDR3 has 13 residues. Trimming removed 0 bases at V and 8 bases at J, with 10 bases between. Germline V gene lookup returns CDR1 MNHNY and CDR2 SVGAGI (reference sequence). CDR3 loop: CASSYSRWEGYTF. The DNA of the CDR3 is TGTGCCAGCAGTTACTCGAGGTGGGAGGGCTACACCTTC.

The V gene is TRBV7-9, the J gene TRBJ1-5, with TRBD1 matching 12 bases. Trimming cost V 5 bases and J 7 bases; bases outside gene matches: 6. Germline V gene data show CDR1 as SEHNR and CDR2 as FQNEAQ (reference sequence). The length of the CDR3 is 15 residues. The CDR3 nucleotides read TGTGCCAGCAGCCGGGGGGGGACAGGGGGCCAGCCCCAGCATTTT. As protein: CASSRGGTGGQPQHF.

CDR3 amino acids: CASSSREALQETQYF. The CDR3 nucleotides are TGTGCCAGCAGCTCCCGGGAGGCCCTACAAGAGACCCAGTACTTC. The chain links TRBV11-1 to TRBJ2-5, with 7 bases identical to TRBD2. Germline values: CDR1 SGHAT, CDR2 FQDESV (reference sequence). The CDR3 length is 15 residues. V lost 4 bases and J lost 2; bases outside the gene matches: 7.

The chain links TRBV15 to TRBJ2-3, with D unresolved. CDR3 length: 14 residues. Germline V gene data show CDR1 as LNHNV and CDR2 as YYDKDF (reference sequence). Trimming pared 4 bases from V and 1 base from J, leaving 9 bases between. The CDR3 DNA reads TGTGCCACCAGCATAGCCGGAGGCACAGATACGCAGTATTTT. This encodes CATSIAGGTDTQYF.

This rearrangement joins TRBV11-2 to TRBJ2-3, with D tentatively TRBD2 (6 bases). The germline gives CDR1 SGHAT, CDR2 FQNNGV. The CDR3 loop spans 14 amino acids. V shed 1 base and J shed 5 bases, with 10 bases lying between them. The CDR3 DNA reads as TGTGCCAGCAGCTTAGTAATCGGGGGAGATACGCAGTATTTT. Protein: CASSLVIGGDTQYF.

The J gene is TRBJ2-1, the V gene TRBV6-5; 10 bases match TRBD2. This CDR3 is built from 15 residues. Germline V gives CDR1 MNHEY, CDR2 SVGAGI. Germline trimming cut 8 bases from V and 5 bases from J; bases unmatched to any gene: 9. This chain's CDR3 is CASWGLAGVNNEQFF. CDR3 sequence (DNA): TGTGCCAGCTGGGGCCTAGCGGGAGTAAACAATGAGCAGTTCTTC.

The J gene is TRBJ2-1, the V gene TRBV6-1, with 7 bases fitting TRBD1. The CDR3 loop spans 14 amino acids. Germline values: CDR1 MNHNS, CDR2 SASEGT. After removal of 3 bases from V and 5 bases from J, the junction contained 4 bases not matched to a gene. CDR3 DNA sequence: TGTGCCAGCAGTGATCAAGGGACAGACAATGAGCAGTTCTTC. It specifies CASSDQGTDNEQFF.

The chain is built from TRBV7-2 and TRBJ2-7, with 9 positions matching TRBD2. The V and J ends lost 3 bases and 2 bases, in that order; junction bases with no gene match: 2. The CDR3 length is 14 residues. Germline CDR1 is SGHTA and CDR2 is FQGNSA. For the CDR3, the DNA is TGTGCCAGCAGCTTCGGGACTAGCCCCTACGAGCAGTACTTC. As protein: CASSFGTSPYEQYF.